The text below deals with one TCR beta chain. The germline gives CDR1 LGHNA, CDR2 YSLEER. The CDR3 covers 13 residues. The entry originates in a study of blood T cells in healthy people across ages. The authors ran a second PCR of roughly 6 to 12 cycles using a sample-barcoded 5' primer and a J-beta primer mix. The yield of each sample was at least 2.5 million CDR3-containing paired-end reads. TCRdb re-derived calls from the 5' RACE reads in MiXCR, one entry per CDR3 protein. The table shows about a million distinct CDR3 sequences, with 45% to 60% occurring only once. The authors drew roughly 9.8 milliliters of peripheral blood from each donor.

The TCR comes from a woman aged 60 to 75 in good health. Sequencing was carried out using blood. The chain is built from TRBV4-3 and TRBJ2-5; D uncertain. TRBJ2-7 explains the end of the DNA better; the J call may be wrong. The CDR3 DNA reads as TGCGCCAGCAGCCAAGCACAGTTCTACGAGCAGTACTTC. Amino acids: CASSQAQFYEQYF.